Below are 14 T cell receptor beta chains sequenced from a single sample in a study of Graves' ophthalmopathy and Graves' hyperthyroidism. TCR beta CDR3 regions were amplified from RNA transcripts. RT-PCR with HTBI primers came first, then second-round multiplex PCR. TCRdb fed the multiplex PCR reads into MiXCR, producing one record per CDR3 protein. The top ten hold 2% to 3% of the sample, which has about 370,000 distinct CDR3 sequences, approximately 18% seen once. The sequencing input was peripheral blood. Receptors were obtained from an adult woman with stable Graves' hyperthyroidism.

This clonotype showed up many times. CDR3 residues: CSAAPGTGDGYTF. CDR3 DNA: TGCAGCGCCGCCCCCGGGACAGGAGATGGCTACACCTTC. The V gene is TRBV29-1, the J gene TRBJ1-2; the match to TRBD1 covers 8 bases. The V and J ends lost 7 bases and 6 bases, in that order; junction bases with no gene match: 10. The CDR3 sequence is 13 residues long. Germline V gene lookup returns CDR1 SQVTM and CDR2 ANQGSEA. Full variable domain (outside the CDR3, taken from reference TRBV29-1 and TRBJ1-2): SAVISQKPSRDICQRGTSLTIQCQVDSQVTMMFWYRQQPGQSLTLIATANQGSEATYESGFVIDKFPISRPNLTFSTLTVSNMSPEDSSIYLCSAAPGTGDGYTFGSGTRLTVV.

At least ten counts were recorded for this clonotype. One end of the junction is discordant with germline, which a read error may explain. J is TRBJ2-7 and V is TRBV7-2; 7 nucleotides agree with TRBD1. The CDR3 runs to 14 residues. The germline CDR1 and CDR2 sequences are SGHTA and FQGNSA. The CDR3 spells CASSPKTGNYAQYF. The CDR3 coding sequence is TGTGCCAGCAGCCCGAAGACAGGGAACTACGCGCAGTACTTC. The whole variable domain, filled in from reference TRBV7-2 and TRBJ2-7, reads GAGVSQSPSNKVTEKGKDVELRCDPISGHTALYWYRQSLGQGLEFLIYFQGNSAPDKSGLPSDRFSAERTGGSVSTLTIQRTQQEDSAVYLCASSPKTGNYAQYFGPGTRLTVT.

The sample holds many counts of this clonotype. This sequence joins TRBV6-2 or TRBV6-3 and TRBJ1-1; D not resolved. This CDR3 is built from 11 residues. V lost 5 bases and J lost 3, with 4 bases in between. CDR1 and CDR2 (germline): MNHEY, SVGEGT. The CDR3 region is CASSIYTEAFF. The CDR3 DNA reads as TGTGCCAGCAGTATATACACTGAAGCTTTCTTT.

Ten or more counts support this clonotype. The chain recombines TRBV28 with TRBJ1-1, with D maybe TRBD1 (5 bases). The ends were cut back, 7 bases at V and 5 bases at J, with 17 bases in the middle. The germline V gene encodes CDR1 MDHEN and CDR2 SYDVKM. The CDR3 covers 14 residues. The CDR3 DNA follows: TGTGCCAGCAATATCGGGGGAAGATTTACTGAAGCTTTCTTT. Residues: CASNIGGRFTEAFF.

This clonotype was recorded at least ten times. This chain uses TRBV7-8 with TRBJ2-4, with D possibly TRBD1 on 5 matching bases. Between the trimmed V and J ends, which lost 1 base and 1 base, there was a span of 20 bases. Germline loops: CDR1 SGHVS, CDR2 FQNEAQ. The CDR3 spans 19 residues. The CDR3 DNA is TGTGCCAGCAGCTTAGGGCCCCCGGGCGACAGAATGGCCAAAAACATTCAGTACTTC. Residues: CASSLGPPGDRMAKNIQYF.

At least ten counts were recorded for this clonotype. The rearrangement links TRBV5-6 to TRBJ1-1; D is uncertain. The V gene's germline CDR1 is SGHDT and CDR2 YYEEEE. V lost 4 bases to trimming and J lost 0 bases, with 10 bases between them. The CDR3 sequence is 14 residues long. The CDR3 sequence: CASSPLGLNTEAFF. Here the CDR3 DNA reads TGTGCCAGCAGCCCCCTCGGCTTGAACACTGAAGCTTTCTTT.

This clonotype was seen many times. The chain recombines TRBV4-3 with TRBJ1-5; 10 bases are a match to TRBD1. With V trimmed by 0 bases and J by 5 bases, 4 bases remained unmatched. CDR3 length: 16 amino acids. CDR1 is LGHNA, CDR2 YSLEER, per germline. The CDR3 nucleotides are TGCGCCAGCAGCCAAGACACGGGACAGGGGTATCAGCCCCAGCATTTT. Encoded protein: CASSQDTGQGYQPQHF.

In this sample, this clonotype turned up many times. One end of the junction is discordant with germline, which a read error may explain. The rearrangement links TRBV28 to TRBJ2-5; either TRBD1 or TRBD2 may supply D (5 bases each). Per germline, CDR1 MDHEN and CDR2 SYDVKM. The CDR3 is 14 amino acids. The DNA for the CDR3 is TGTGCCAGCAATGGGGACCTCAAACAAGAGACCCAGCACTTC. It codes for CASNGDLKQETQHF.

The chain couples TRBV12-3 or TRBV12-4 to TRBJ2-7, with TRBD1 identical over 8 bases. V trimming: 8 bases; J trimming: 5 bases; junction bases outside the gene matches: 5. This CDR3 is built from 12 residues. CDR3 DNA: TGTGCCAGCGGGACAGGAACCCACGAGCAGTACTTC. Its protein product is CASGTGTHEQYF.

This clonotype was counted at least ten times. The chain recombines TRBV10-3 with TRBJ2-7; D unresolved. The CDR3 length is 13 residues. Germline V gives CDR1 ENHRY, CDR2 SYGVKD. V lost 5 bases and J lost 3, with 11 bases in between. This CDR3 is CAISKQAGYEQYF. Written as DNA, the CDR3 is TGTGCCATCAGTAAGCAGGCAGGCTACGAGCAGTACTTC.

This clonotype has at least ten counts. In DNA form, the CDR3 reads TGTGCCAGTAGTATCGGACTGCTTGGGTATGGCTACACCTTC. It is translated as CASSIGLLGYGYTF. The genes are TRBV19 and TRBJ1-2; no firm D call. The CDR3 contains 14 residues. Trimming shortened V by 3 bases and J by 5 bases, and 13 bases separated the two germline ends. Germline CDR1 reads LNHDA; CDR2 reads SQIVND (reference sequence).

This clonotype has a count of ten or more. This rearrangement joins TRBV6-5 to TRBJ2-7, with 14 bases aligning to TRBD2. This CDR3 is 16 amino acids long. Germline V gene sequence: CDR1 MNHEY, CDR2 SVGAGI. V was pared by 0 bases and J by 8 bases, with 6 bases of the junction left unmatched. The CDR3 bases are TGTGCCAGCAGTTACTCGGGGACTAGCGGGAGTTCGAAGCAGTACTTC. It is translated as CASSYSGTSGSSKQYF.

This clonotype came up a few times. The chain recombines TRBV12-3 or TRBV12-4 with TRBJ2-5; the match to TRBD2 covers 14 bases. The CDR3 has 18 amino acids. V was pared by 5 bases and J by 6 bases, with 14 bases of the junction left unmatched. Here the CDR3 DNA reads TGTGCCAGCAGTAAACCGGGACTAGCGGGGGTGCGAAACCAGACCCAGTACTTC. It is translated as CASSKPGLAGVRNQTQYF.

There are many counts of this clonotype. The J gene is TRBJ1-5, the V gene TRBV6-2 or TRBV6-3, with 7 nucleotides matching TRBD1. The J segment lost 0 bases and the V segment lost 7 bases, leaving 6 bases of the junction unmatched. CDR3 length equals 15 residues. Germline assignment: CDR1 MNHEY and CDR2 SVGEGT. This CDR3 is CASKEGANSNQPQHF. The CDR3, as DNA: TGTGCCAGCAAAGAGGGGGCGAATAGCAATCAGCCCCAGCATTTT.